This TCR beta chain is drawn from a study of CD8+CD57+ T cells in acquired aplastic anemia. CD8+CD57+ cell expansion, shown by flow cytometry, had occurred in the patients selected for sequencing. Study results and caveats: Patients showed no significant difference from controls in CD8+ Simpson's diversity.

Genomic DNA acted as the template from which TCR beta VDJ combination and CDR3 sequence profiling were carried out. TCRdb re-called the reads with MiXCR, one entry per CDR3 protein. The sample holds some 180,000 distinct CDR3 sequences, about 60% seen once. On this clonotype: The antigen remains unidentified. Sequence at one end of the junction differs from germline and may be a read error.

This CDR3 spans 14 amino acids. Germline V gene data show CDR1 as LGHDT and CDR2 as YNNKEL (reference sequence). The TCR sequence derives from a human donor with aplastic anemia. The J gene is TRBJ1-4, the V gene TRBV3-1; D call uncertain. Material for sequencing was sorted CD4+, CD8+, or CD8+CD57+ T cells (not recorded which) from PBMCs. In nucleotides, the CDR3 is TGTGCCAGCAGCCAAGCCCAGTCGAGTGAAAACCTGTTTTTT. Encoded protein: CASSQAQSSENLFF. The full variable domain, with the rest looked up from reference TRBV3-1 and TRBJ1-4, is DTAVSQTPKYLVTQMGNDKSIKCEQNLGHDTMYWYKQDSKKFLKIMFSYNNKELIINETVPNRFSPKSPDKAHLNLHINSLELGDSAVYFCASSQAQSSENLFFGSGTQLSVL.